This paragraph covers one T cell receptor beta chain sequence. The antigen is unknown. Uncontrolled infection, other autoimmune disease, pregnancy or lactation barred patients from enrollment. Diagnosis rested on symptoms, serum thyroxine and TRAb, thyroid ultrasound, and orbital computed tomography. V dropped 3 bases and J dropped 2; count of bases not matched to a gene: 9. Germline CDR1 reads MGHRA; CDR2 reads YSYEKL. This CDR3 is 16 amino acids long. RNA transcripts provided the source from which TCR beta CDR3 regions were amplified. Using the HTBI primer set, a first-round RT-PCR was run on the TCR CDR3. One entry per CDR3 protein, called by TCRdb with MiXCR from the multiplex PCR reads. The table records about half a million distinct CDR3 sequences, approximately 23% of them present only once. These data are taken from a study of T cells in Graves' hyperthyroidism and ophthalmopathy. For the study at large: Peripheral blood was acquired at first diagnosis, ahead of any therapy whatsoever.

Study conclusions and caveats: Expanded thyroid clonotypes (above 0.001) were mostly also found in blood.

The chain is built from TRBV4-1 and TRBJ2-5; 7 bases agree with TRBD2. Sample: blood. The sequence derives from a woman between 65 and 79 years old with Graves' ophthalmopathy. This CDR3 is CASSHGRGERQETQYF. For the CDR3, the DNA is TGCGCCAGCAGCCACGGACGGGGGGAGAGACAAGAGACCCAGTACTTC.